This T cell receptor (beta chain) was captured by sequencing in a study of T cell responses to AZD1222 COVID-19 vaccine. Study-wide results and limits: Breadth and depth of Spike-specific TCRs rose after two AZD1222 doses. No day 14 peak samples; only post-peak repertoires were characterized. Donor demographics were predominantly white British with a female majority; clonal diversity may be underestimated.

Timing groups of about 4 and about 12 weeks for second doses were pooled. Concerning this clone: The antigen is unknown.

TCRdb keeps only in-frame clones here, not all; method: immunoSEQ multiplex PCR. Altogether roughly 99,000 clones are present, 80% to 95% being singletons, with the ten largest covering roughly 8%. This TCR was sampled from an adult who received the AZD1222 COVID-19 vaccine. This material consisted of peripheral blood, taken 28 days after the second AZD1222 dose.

CDR3 loop: CASTPGGGIEAFF. The CDR3 DNA reads TGTGCCAGCACTCCCGGAGGGGGAATAGAAGCTTTCTTT. This chain links TRBV27 with TRBJ1-1; a weak D match, TRBD1 (6 bases). The CDR3 is 13 residues long. CDR1 MNHEY and CDR2 SMNVEV come from the germline V gene (reference sequence). Trimming pared 7 bases from V and 8 bases from J, leaving 17 bases between.